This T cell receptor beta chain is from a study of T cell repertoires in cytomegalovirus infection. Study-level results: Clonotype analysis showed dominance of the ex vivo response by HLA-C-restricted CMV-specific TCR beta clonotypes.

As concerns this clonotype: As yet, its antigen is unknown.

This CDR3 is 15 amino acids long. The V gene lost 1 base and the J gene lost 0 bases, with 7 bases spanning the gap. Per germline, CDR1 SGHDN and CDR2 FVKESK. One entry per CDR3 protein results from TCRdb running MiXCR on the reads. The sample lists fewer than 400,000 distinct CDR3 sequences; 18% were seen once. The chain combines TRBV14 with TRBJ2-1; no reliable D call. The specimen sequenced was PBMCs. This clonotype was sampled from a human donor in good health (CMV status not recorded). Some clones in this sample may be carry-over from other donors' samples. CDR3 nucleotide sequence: TGTGCCAGCAGCCAAGTGGCTTTCTCCTACAATGAGCAGTTCTTC. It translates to CASSQVAFSYNEQFF.